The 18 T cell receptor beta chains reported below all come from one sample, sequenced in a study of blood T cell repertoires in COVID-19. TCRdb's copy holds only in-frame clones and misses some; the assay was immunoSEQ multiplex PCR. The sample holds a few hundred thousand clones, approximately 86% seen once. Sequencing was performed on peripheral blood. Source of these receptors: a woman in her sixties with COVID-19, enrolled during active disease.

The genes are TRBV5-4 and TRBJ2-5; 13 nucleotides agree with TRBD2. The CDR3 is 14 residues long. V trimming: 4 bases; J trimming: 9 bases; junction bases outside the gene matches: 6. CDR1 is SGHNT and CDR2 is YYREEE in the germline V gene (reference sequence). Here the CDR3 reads CASSLGLAGVAQYF. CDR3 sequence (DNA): TGTGCCAGCAGCCTCGGACTAGCGGGAGTGGCCCAGTACTTC.

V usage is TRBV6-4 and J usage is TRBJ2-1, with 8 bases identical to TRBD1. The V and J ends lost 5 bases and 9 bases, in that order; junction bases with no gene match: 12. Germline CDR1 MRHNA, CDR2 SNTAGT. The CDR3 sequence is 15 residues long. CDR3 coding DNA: TGTGCCAGCAGTCCGGCAGGGGGCAAGGTGGGTGAGCAGTTCTTC. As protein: CASSPAGGKVGEQFF.

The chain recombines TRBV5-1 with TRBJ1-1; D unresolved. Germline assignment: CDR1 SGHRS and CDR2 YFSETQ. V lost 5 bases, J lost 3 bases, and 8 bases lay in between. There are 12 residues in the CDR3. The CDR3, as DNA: TGCGCCAGCAGAGGCGGGGACACTGAAGCTTTCTTT. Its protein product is CASRGGDTEAFF.

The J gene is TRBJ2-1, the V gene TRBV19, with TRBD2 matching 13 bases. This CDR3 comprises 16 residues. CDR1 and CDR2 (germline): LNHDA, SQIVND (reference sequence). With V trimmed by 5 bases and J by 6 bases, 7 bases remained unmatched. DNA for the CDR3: TGTGCCAGTAGTCCACTAGCGGGAGGGCCTGGCAATGAGCAGTTCTTC. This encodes CASSPLAGGPGNEQFF. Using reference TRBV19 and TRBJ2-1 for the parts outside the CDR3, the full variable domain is DGGITQSPKYLFRKEGQNVTLSCEQNLNHDAMYWYRQDPGQGLRLIYYSQIVNDFQKGDIAEGYSVSREKKESFPLTVTSAQKNPTAFYLCASSPLAGGPGNEQFFGPGTRLTVL.

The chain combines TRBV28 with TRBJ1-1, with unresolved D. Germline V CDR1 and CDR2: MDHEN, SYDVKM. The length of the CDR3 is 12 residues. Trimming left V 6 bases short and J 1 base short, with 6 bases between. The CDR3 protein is CASRAGNTEAFF. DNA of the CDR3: TGTGCCAGCAGGGCAGGGAACACTGAAGCTTTCTTT.

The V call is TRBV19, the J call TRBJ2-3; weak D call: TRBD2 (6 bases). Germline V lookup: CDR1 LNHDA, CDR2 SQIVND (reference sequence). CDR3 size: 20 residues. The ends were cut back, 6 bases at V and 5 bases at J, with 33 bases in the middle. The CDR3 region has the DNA TGTGCCAGTAGAGACCGGGACTTTTATTCCTCGACCTCACGGGTAGATACGCAGTATTTT. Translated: CASRDRDFYSSTSRVDTQYF.

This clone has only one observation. The CDR3 sequence is CASRRGGGANVLTF. CDR3 coding DNA: TGTGCCAGCAGGAGGGGGGGTGGGGCCAACGTCCTGACTTTC. This chain uses TRBV27 with TRBJ2-6; D may be TRBD2 (7 bases). V was cut by 6 bases and J by 3 bases, with 9 bases left in between. CDR3 length equals 14 residues. CDR1 is MNHEY and CDR2 is SMNVEV in the germline V gene (reference sequence).

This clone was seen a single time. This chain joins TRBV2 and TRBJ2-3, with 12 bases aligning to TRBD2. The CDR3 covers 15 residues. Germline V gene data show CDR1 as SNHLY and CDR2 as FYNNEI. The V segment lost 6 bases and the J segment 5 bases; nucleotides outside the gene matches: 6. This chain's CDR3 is CASRLTSGSGDTQYF. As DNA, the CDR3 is TGTGCCAGCAGGCTGACTAGCGGGAGTGGAGATACGCAGTATTTT.

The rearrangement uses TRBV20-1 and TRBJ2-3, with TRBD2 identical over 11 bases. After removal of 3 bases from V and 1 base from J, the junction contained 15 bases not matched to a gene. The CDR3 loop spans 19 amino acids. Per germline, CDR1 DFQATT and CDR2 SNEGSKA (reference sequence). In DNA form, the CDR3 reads TGCAGTGCTAGTGTCGAACTAGCGGGAGTTCGGGTAGGCACAGATACGCAGTATTTT. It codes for CSASVELAGVRVGTDTQYF.

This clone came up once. CDR3 coding DNA: TGTGCCAGCAGTGAAGCAGGGGGTCGGGGGACCCAGTACTTC. The encoded protein is CASSEAGGRGTQYF. The chain carries TRBV6-1 and TRBJ2-5, with D maybe TRBD1 (6 bases). CDR3 length: 14 amino acids. V was pared by 0 bases and J by 7 bases, with 12 bases between. Germline V lookup: CDR1 MNHNS, CDR2 SASEGT.

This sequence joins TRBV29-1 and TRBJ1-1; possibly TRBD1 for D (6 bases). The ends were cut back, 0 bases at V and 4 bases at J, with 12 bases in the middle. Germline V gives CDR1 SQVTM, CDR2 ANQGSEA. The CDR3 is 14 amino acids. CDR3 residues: CSVEEGGLGTEAFF. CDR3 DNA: TGCAGCGTTGAAGAAGGGGGATTAGGCACTGAAGCTTTCTTT.

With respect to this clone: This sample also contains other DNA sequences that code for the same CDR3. CDR3 sequence reads: CASSFSRGTEAFF. In DNA form, the CDR3 reads TGTGCCAGCAGTTTCTCCAGGGGGACTGAAGCTTTCTTT. The chain combines TRBV28 with TRBJ1-1; TRBD1 agrees at 7 bases. V lost 3 bases, J lost 5 bases, and 3 bases stayed unmatched. The CDR3 spans 13 residues. In germline, CDR1 is MDHEN, CDR2 SYDVKM.

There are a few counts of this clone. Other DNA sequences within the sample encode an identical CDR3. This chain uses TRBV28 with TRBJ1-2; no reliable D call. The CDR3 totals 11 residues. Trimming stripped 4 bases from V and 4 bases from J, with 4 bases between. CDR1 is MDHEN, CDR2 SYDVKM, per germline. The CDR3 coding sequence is TGTGCCAGCAGTTCCCGCTATGGCTACACCTTC. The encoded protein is CASSSRYGYTF.

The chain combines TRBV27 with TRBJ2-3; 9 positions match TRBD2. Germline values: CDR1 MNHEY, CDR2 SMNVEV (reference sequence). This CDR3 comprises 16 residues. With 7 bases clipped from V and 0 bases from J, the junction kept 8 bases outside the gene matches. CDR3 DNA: TGTGCCAGCATACTTAGCGGGGGAACTAGCACAGATACGCAGTATTTT. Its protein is CASILSGGTSTDTQYF.

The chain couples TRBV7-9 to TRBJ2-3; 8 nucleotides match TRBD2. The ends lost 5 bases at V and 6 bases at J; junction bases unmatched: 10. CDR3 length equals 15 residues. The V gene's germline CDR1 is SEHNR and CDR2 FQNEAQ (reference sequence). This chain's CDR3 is CASSPLPGLGDTQYF. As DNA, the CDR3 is TGTGCCAGCAGCCCGCTGCCGGGACTAGGCGATACGCAGTATTTT.

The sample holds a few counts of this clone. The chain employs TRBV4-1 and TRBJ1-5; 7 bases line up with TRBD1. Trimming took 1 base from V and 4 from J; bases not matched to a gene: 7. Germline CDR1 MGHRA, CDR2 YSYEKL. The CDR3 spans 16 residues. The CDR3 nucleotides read TGCGCCAGCAGCCAAGCCAGGGGGGACAAGAATCAGCCCCAGCATTTT. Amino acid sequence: CASSQARGDKNQPQHF.

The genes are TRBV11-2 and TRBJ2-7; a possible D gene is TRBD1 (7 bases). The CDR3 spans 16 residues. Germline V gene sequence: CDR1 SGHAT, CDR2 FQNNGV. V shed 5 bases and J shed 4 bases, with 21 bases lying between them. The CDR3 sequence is CASSHPGGQISYEQYF. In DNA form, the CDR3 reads TGTGCCAGCAGCCATCCAGGGGGGCAGATTAGTTACGAGCAGTACTTC.

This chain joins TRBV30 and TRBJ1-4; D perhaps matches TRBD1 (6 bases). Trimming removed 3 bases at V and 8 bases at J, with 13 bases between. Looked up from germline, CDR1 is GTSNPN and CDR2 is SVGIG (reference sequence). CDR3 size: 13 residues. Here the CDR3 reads CAWSARGGEKLFF. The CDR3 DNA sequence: TGTGCCTGGAGCGCCAGGGGTGGGGAAAAACTGTTTTTT.